Presented here are 29 T cell receptor beta chains from one specimen sequenced in a study of OX40 agonist ivuxolimab in advanced cancers. The table came from immunoSEQ multiplex PCR; TCRdb's copy has only in-frame clones and leaves some out. The sample includes over 45,000 clones, over 90% of them seen just once. This material consisted of CD4+ or CD8+ T cells sorted from blood, taken in a trial of the OX40 agonist ivuxolimab. The receptors derive from an adult with an advanced solid tumor such as melanoma, head and neck, liver or kidney cancer.

The chain uses TRBV18 and TRBJ2-1, with 7 positions matching TRBD2. The junction had 12 bases not matched to a gene; V was cut back by 0 bases and J by 10 bases. CDR1 and CDR2 from the germline V gene are KGHSH and LQKENI. The CDR3 has 16 residues. The CDR3: CASSPPAGVRLWEQFF. CDR3 nucleotides: TGTGCCAGCTCACCACCTGCGGGAGTGCGTCTATGGGAGCAGTTCTTC.

Here the CDR3 DNA reads TGCAGCGTTGAAGATCTTAACGGACCCTACGAGCAGTACTTC. Amino acid sequence: CSVEDLNGPYEQYF. The chain uses TRBV29-1 and TRBJ2-7; D gene unclear. CDR1 and CDR2 from the germline V gene are SQVTM and ANQGSEA. The CDR3 totals 14 residues. The germline V and J ends were trimmed by 0 bases and 2 bases, with 11 bases remaining between them.

This clone is deemed medium-sized (0.01 to 0.1%). This rearrangement joins TRBV14 to TRBJ2-7; 9 bases line up with TRBD1. In germline, CDR1 is SGHDN, CDR2 FVKESK. Trimming removed 6 bases from V and 2 bases from J; junction bases left unmatched: 8. This CDR3 region has 15 residues. CDR3 sequence: CASRKTGQGTYEQYF. The DNA of the CDR3 is TGTGCCAGCAGAAAAACGGGACAGGGTACCTACGAGCAGTACTTC.

This chain uses TRBV7-9 with TRBJ2-5; TRBD1 is a possible D gene (6 bases). Per the germline V gene, CDR1 is SEHNR and CDR2 is FQNEAQ (reference sequence). This CDR3 contains 14 residues. Trimming took 1 base from V and 5 from J, leaving 11 bases between them. In DNA, the CDR3 is TGTGCCAGCAGCTTAGAAGGGGGTGGGGAGACCCAGTACTTC. The encoded protein is CASSLEGGGETQYF.

V and J are TRBV5-6 and TRBJ1-5; D is unresolved. The germline V gene encodes CDR1 SGHDT and CDR2 YYEEEE. CDR3 size: 14 residues. The V end lost 0 bases, the J end lost 5 bases, and 9 bases lay between the germline ends. CDR3 sequence (DNA): TGTGCCAGCAGCTTGGGTTGGTCGTATCAGCCCCAGCATTTT. Amino acid sequence: CASSLGWSYQPQHF.

The CDR3 DNA sequence: TGTGCCAGCAGCTTAAGTCCCCGTATGAACACTGAAGCTTTCTTT. The encoded protein is CASSLSPRMNTEAFF. The chain joins TRBV7-9 to TRBJ1-1; D is unclear. The CDR3 is 15 residues long. Germline CDR1 and CDR2: SEHNR and FQNEAQ (reference sequence). The V and J ends lost 2 bases and 0 bases respectively, with 10 bases between them.

This chain joins TRBV28 and TRBJ2-7, with D possibly being TRBD1 (6 bases). The V gene's germline CDR1 is MDHEN and CDR2 SYDVKM. V was shortened by 3 bases and J by 2 bases, with 8 bases between the two germline ends. CDR3 length: 13 residues. The CDR3 region is CASSFTGTYEQYF. CDR3 nucleotides: TGTGCCAGCAGTTTTACAGGGACCTACGAGCAGTACTTC.

The rearrangement links TRBV19 to TRBJ1-2, with D hard to call. V shed 5 bases and J shed 4 bases, with 23 bases lying between them. The CDR3 is 17 amino acids. CDR1 is LNHDA and CDR2 is SQIVND in the germline V gene (reference sequence). The CDR3 DNA sequence: TGTGCCAGTAGTCGTTATCAAAGGGCCATACATCTCTATGGCTACACCTTC. Encoded protein: CASSRYQRAIHLYGYTF.

V usage is TRBV4-1 and J usage is TRBJ2-3; tentatively, D is TRBD1 (6 bases). In germline, CDR1 is MGHRA, CDR2 YSYEKL. The CDR3 has 14 residues. V was pared by 1 base and J by 3 bases, with 8 bases between. The CDR3 is CASSQVTGTDTQYF. DNA for the CDR3: TGCGCCAGCAGCCAAGTAACAGGGACAGATACGCAGTATTTT.

The CDR3 DNA follows: TGTGCCAGCAGCTTACGGGAGGGCTCTGGGGCCAACGTCCTGACTTTC. Amino acid sequence: CASSLREGSGANVLTF. The V and J genes are TRBV13 and TRBJ2-6, with 8 bases that match TRBD2. Germline V lookup: CDR1 PRHDT, CDR2 FYEKMQ (reference sequence). The CDR3 is made up of 16 amino acids. The V and J ends lost 2 bases and 0 bases, in that order; junction bases with no gene match: 0.

The V call is TRBV9, the J call TRBJ2-7; weak D call: TRBD2 (5 bases). This CDR3 region has 16 residues. V was clipped by 0 bases and J by 5 bases, with 18 bases between them. Germline loops: CDR1 SGDLS, CDR2 YYNGEE. This chain's CDR3 is CASSVGAGPTSNEQYF. The CDR3 nucleotides read TGTGCCAGCAGCGTAGGGGCGGGTCCCACAAGTAACGAGCAGTACTTC.

This chain links TRBV27 with TRBJ2-7; 7 bases are shared with TRBD2. The CDR3 contains 14 residues. Germline loops: CDR1 MNHEY, CDR2 SMNVEV (reference sequence). The V and J ends lost 3 bases and 4 bases, in that order; junction bases with no gene match: 6. CDR3 nucleotide sequence: TGTGCCAGCAGTTTCTCGGGACTAACATACGAGCAGTACTTC. This translates into CASSFSGLTYEQYF.

Only one count was recorded for this clone. The V call is TRBV28, the J call TRBJ1-5; the D gene is possibly TRBD1 (5 bases). CDR1 MDHEN and CDR2 SYDVKM come from the germline V gene. The V and J ends lost 1 base and 0 bases respectively, with 10 bases between them. The CDR3 consists of 16 residues. The CDR3 DNA reads as TGTGCCAGCAGTTTATATAAGGGGAGTAGCAATCAGCCCCAGCATTTT. Its translation: CASSLYKGSSNQPQHF.

CDR3 in amino acids: CASSTRQGRETQYF. The CDR3 region has the DNA TGTGCCAGCAGCACCCGACAGGGTAGAGAGACCCAGTACTTC. The rearrangement uses TRBV13 and TRBJ2-5; 7 nucleotides align to TRBD1. Trimming took 5 bases from V and 4 from J; bases not matched to a gene: 7. The CDR3 covers 14 residues. CDR1 and CDR2 from the germline V gene are PRHDT and FYEKMQ (reference sequence).

About this clone: Because the CDR3's place on the DNA is in doubt, the DNA is left out and the CDR3 is given as listed by TCRdb. The rearrangement uses TRBV28 and TRBJ2-1; the DNA was not compared with TRBD1, the D call given in the table. Germline lookup yields CDR1 MDHEN and CDR2 SYDVKM. A total of 15 residues make up the CDR3, ends included. The CDR3 here is CASSSSTGVGYEQFF.

This clone was counted once. The chain carries TRBV5-6 and TRBJ1-2; TRBD1 might be the D (5 bases). The CDR3 is made up of 14 amino acids. Germline values: CDR1 SGHDT, CDR2 YYEEEE. Trimming left V 0 bases short and J 2 bases short, with 8 bases between. The CDR3 DNA follows: TGTGCCAGCAGCTTGGAGGCAGGGAACTATGGCTACACCTTC. Translating gives CASSLEAGNYGYTF.

This sequence joins TRBV19 and TRBJ2-1; the D is unclear. CDR3 length: 15 amino acids. Deletions cut 1 base from V and 5 bases from J, with 12 bases between. Germline loops: CDR1 LNHDA, CDR2 SQIVND (reference sequence). The CDR3 sequence: CASSIGVLEHNEQFF. CDR3 DNA sequence: TGTGCCAGTAGTATAGGGGTCCTAGAACACAATGAGCAGTTCTTC.

The gene calls are TRBV4-1 and TRBJ2-5, with D perhaps matching TRBD2 (6 bases). V lost 0 bases and J lost 5, with 10 bases in between. This CDR3 is 14 amino acids long. In germline, CDR1 is MGHRA, CDR2 YSYEKL. The CDR3 nucleotides are TGCGCCAGCAGCCAAGAGCGGGATTGGGAGACCCAGTACTTC. Amino acid sequence: CASSQERDWETQYF.

The chain employs TRBV18 and TRBJ2-1; 8 bases map to TRBD1. J was trimmed by 5 bases and V by 1 base; bases with no gene match: 7. Germline V CDR1 and CDR2: KGHSH, LQKENI. The CDR3 length is 16 residues. Written as DNA, the CDR3 is TGTGCCAGCTCACCACGGGCAGGGGGCGTTCACAATGAGCAGTTCTTC. Translation gives CASSPRAGGVHNEQFF.

There are a few counts of this clone. V and J are TRBV29-1 and TRBJ2-7; no firm D call. The CDR3 consists of 11 residues. V lost 7 bases and J 3 bases, leaving 10 bases between the germline ends. From germline, CDR1 is SQVTM and CDR2 ANQGSEA. The CDR3 nucleotides are TGCAGCGCCCGAATCTACTACGAGCAGTACTTC. Translated, it gives CSARIYYEQYF.

The V gene is TRBV5-6, the J gene TRBJ2-2; D could derive from TRBD1 or TRBD2 (5 bases each). This CDR3 comprises 15 residues. Germline V gene data show CDR1 as SGHDT and CDR2 as YYEEEE. Deletions cut 9 bases from V and 0 bases from J, with 15 bases between. In nucleotides, the CDR3 is TGTGCCACCGAGGGCAGGGCGGCGAACACCGGGGAGCTGTTTTTT. It specifies CATEGRAANTGELFF.

In regard to this clone: At one end, the junction sequence differs from germline, possibly due to a read error. This chain joins TRBV25-1 and TRBJ1-2; TRBD1 agrees at 7 bases. CDR3 length: 10 residues. The germline CDR1 and CDR2 sequences are MGHDK and SYGVNS. The CDR3 protein is CASSGGTEVF. The CDR3 DNA reads as TGTGCCAGCAGTGGCGGGACAGAGGTCTTC.

This chain links TRBV27 with TRBJ1-5; a possible D gene is TRBD1 (6 bases). The CDR3 is 20 residues long. The germline CDR1 and CDR2 sequences are MNHEY and SMNVEV (reference sequence). Deletions cut 5 bases from V and 0 bases from J, with 26 bases between. The CDR3 loop reads CASSPSFVGTKSNSNQPQHF. The CDR3 DNA is TGTGCCAGCAGTCCATCGTTCGTTGGGACAAAATCTAATAGCAATCAGCCCCAGCATTTT.

This clone occurred once. The CDR3 nucleotides read TGCAGCGTGTACACGACAGAAAACTATGGCTACACCTTC. This codes for CSVYTTENYGYTF. V is TRBV29-1 and J is TRBJ1-2, with D maybe TRBD1 (5 bases). Deletions cut 6 bases from V and 2 bases from J, with 13 bases between. The CDR3 extends over 13 amino acids. Germline CDR1 SQVTM, CDR2 ANQGSEA.

This clone was recorded only once. This sequence joins TRBV4-2 and TRBJ2-3; 10 bases align to TRBD1. Trimming removed 2 bases from V and 1 base from J; junction bases left unmatched: 9. Germline values: CDR1 LGHNA, CDR2 YNFKEQ. This CDR3 is built from 18 residues. In DNA form, the CDR3 reads TGTGCCAGCAGCCAACGGGACAGGGGCACGATCGGCACAGATACGCAGTATTTT. Translating it yields CASSQRDRGTIGTDTQYF.

Of note for this clone: Its ends do not fully match the called genes, so a read error is possible. The chain joins TRBV7-9 to TRBJ1-5, with 8 bases aligning to TRBD1. The CDR3 contains 14 residues. Germline-derived CDR1 and CDR2 are SEHNR and FQNEAQ (reference sequence). The CDR3 reads CASSLGTGYQPQHF. The CDR3 DNA is TGTGCCAGCAGTTTAGGGACAGGTTATCAGCCCCAGCATTTT.

This clone was seen a single time. This chain connects TRBV19 to TRBJ2-1; D remains ambiguous. Trimming took off 10 bases at V and 3 bases at J, with 19 bases between the two ends. This CDR3 has 15 residues. Germline CDR1 LNHDA, CDR2 SQIVND (reference sequence). The CDR3 is CATAIFTSHYNEQFF. CDR3 nucleotides: TGTGCCACGGCTATTTTTACGAGCCACTACAATGAGCAGTTCTTC.

This clone was observed a handful of times. Written as DNA, the CDR3 is TGCGCCAGCAGCCAATCAGGGATGACTGAAGCTTTCTTT. Protein product: CASSQSGMTEAFF. The chain carries TRBV4-3 and TRBJ1-1; the D gene is possibly TRBD1 (5 bases). Trimming shortened V by 2 bases and J by 5 bases, and 9 bases separated the two germline ends. The CDR3 runs to 13 residues. Germline values: CDR1 LGHNA, CDR2 YSLEER.

The chain couples TRBV7-6 to TRBJ2-7; D unresolved. CDR1 SGHVS and CDR2 FNYEAQ come from the germline V gene. V lost 2 bases and J lost 3, with 5 bases in between. The CDR3 is 12 amino acids. The CDR3 nucleotides are TGTGCCAGCAGCTTATCGGTCTACGAGCAGTACTTC. It translates to CASSLSVYEQYF.